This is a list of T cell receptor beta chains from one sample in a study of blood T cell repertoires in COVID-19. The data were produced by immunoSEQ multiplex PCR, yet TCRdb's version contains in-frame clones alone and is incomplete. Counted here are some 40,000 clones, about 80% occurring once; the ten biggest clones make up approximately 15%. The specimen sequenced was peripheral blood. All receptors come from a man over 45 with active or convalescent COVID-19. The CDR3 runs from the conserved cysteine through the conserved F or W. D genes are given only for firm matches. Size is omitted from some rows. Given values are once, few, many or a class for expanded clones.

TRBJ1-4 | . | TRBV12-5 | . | TGTGCTAGTGGTTTGGTACAGGGTTATAATGAAAAACTGTTTTTT | CASGLVQGYNEKLFF
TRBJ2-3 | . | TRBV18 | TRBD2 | TGTGCCAGCTCACCACCCCGTACTAGCGGGGGGGCGGATACGCAGTATTTT | CASSPPRTSGGADTQYF
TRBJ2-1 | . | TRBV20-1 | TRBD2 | TGCAGTGCTAGTAGCGGGGTAGGCAATGAGCAGTTCTTC | CSASSGVGNEQFF
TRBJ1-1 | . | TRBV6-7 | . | TGTGCCAGCTCCCACATCGATCACCACACTGAAGCTTTCTTT | CASSHIDHHTEAFF
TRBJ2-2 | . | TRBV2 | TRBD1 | TGTGCCAGTAGGGACAGGGGGCAGACCGGGGAGCTGTTTTTT | CASRDRGQTGELFF
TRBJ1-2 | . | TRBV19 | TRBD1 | TGTGCCAGTACGCCACGACGGGACAGGGGTGGGTATGGCTACACCTTC | CASTPRRDRGGYGYTF
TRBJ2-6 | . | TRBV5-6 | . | TGTGCCAGCAGCTTGTACGTGACAGACGCCCCTGGGGCCAACGTCCTGACTTTC | CASSLYVTDAPGANVLTF
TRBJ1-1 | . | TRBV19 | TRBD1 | TGTGCCAGTACCCCACCCCCCCAGGGGGCGCATAACACTGAAGCTTTCTTT | CASTPPPQGAHNTEAFF
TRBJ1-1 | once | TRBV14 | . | TGTGCCAGCAGCCGAGCGGGGATGAACACTGAAGCTTTCTTT | CASSRAGMNTEAFF
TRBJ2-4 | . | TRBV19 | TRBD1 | TGTGCCAGTAGTACGACAGGGGTACGAAACATTCAGTACTTC | CASSTTGVRNIQYF
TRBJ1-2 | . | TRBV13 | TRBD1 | TGTGCCAGCAGCGCGGGACAGGCCAACTATGGCTACACCTTC | CASSAGQANYGYTF
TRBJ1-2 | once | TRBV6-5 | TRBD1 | TGTGCCAGCAGCCTGAAGCTCGGACAGGGGCATGGCTACACCTTC | CASSLKLGQGHGYTF
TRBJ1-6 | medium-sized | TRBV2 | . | TGTGCCAGCATGAGGACAGTCGGCAATTCACCCCTCCACTTT | CASMRTVGNSPLHF
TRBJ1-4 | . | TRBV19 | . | TGTGCCAGTAGCCTAGTTGGAAGTGAAAAACTGTTTTTT | CASSLVGSEKLFF
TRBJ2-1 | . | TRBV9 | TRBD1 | TGTGCCAGCAGCGTAGTTCCAGGGGGCGGTGAGCAGTTCTTC | CASSVVPGGGEQFF
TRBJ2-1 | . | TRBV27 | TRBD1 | TGTGCCAGCAAGACAGGGTACTACAATGAGCAGTTCTTC | CASKTGYYNEQFF
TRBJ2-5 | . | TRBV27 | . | TGTGCCAGCAGTTTATGGCCCCAAGAGACCCAGTACTTC | CASSLWPQETQYF
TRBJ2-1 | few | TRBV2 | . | TGTGCCAGCAGGGACAGATACAATGAGCAGTTCTTC | CASRDRYNEQFF
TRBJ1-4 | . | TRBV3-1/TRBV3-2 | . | TGTGCCAGCAGCTCAGCGAGAGCTAATGAAAAACTGTTTTTT | CASSSARANEKLFF
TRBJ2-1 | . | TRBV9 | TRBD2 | TGTGCCAGCAGCGTAGCGGGGGGCTCCTACAATGAGCAGTTCTTC | CASSVAGGSYNEQFF
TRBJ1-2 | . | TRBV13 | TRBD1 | TGTGCCAGCAGCCCCAAGGGACAGCTTACTCACTATGGCTACACCTTC | CASSPKGQLTHYGYTF
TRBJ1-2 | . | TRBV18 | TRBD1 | TGTGCCAGCTCACCCGGACAGGGGACAACTCCCAAGTATGGCTACACCTTC | CASSPGQGTTPKYGYTF
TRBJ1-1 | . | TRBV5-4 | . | TGTGCCAGCAGCTTTAACGGTATAAAGAACACTGAAGCTTTCTTT | CASSFNGIKNTEAFF
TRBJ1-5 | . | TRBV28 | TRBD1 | TGTGCCAGCCTATCAGGGGGCGATCAGCCCCAGCATTTT | CASLSGGDQPQHF
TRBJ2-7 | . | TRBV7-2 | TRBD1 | TGTGCCAGCAGCCCCTGGCGGGACAGGGGGTACGAGCAGTACTTC | CASSPWRDRGYEQYF
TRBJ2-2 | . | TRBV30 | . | TGTGCCTGTTTGGCAGCGAACACCGGGGAGCTGTTTTTT | CACLAANTGELFF
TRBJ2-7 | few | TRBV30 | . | TGTGCCTGGAGTCGCGATGGTAGCTACGAGCAGTACTTC | CAWSRDGSYEQYF
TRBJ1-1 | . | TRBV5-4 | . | TGTGCCAGCAGCTTGGGGCGGGATGAAGCTTTCTTT | CASSLGRDEAFF
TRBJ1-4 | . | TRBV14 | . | TGTGCCAGCAGCCAAGGGGCGTGGAGGGAAAAACTGTTTTTT | CASSQGAWREKLFF
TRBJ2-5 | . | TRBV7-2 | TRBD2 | TGTGCCAGCAGCGTAACTAGCGGGGGGGCCGGCGAGACCCAGTACTTC | CASSVTSGGAGETQYF
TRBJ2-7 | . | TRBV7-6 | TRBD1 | TGTGCCAGCAGCTCCACTCCGGACAGGAGATTCTACGAGCAGTACTTC | CASSSTPDRRFYEQYF
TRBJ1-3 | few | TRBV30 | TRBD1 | TGTGCTTGCGAGGGGGCGGCTGGAAACACCATATATTTT | CACEGAAGNTIYF
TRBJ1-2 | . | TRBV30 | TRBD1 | TGTGCCTGGAGTCCCCGACAGGGGGCGTTCCGGTTGCTTAACTATGGCTACACCTTC | CAWSPRQGAFRLLNYGYTF
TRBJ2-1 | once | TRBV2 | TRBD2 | TGTGCCAGCAGTCCCGGACTAGCGGGGGCGTCCTACAATGAGCAGTTCTTC | CASSPGLAGASYNEQFF
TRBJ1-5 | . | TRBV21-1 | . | TGTGCCAGCAGCAAAGGGGGAGGGATGAGCAATCAGCCCCAGCATTTT | CASSKGGGMSNQPQHF
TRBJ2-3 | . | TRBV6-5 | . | TGTGCCAGCAGTCACAGGGAGAAAACGGATACGCAGTATTTT | CASSHREKTDTQYF
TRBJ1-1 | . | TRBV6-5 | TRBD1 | TGTGCCAGCAGTTCCCCGACAGGGGTGGACACTGAAGCTTTCTTT | CASSSPTGVDTEAFF
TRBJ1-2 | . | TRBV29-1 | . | TGCAGCGTTGAAACGGCCGGGGACACCTCGAATGGCTACACCTTC | CSVETAGDTSNGYTF
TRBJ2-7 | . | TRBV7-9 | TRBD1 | TGTGCCAGCAGCTTACCGGGGGACAGGGCCTACGAGCAGTACTTC | CASSLPGDRAYEQYF
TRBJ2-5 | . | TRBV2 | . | TGTGCCAGCAGTCCGACGGGGGAGACCCAGTACTTC | CASSPTGETQYF
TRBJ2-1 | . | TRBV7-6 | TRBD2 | TGTGCCAGCAGCACAATAGCGGGGGGGGGTAATGAGCAGTTCTTC | CASSTIAGGGNEQFF
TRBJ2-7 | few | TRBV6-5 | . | TGTGCCAGCAGAGCCAGCGGGCTCCTCTCCTACGAGCAGTACTTC | CASRASGLLSYEQYF
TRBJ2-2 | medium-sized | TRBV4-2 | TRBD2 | TGTGCCAGCAGCCAAGGCGAGGCTAGCGGGGGGCTTAACACCGGGGAGCTGTTTTTT | CASSQGEASGGLNTGELFF
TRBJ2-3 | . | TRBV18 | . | TGTGCCAGCTCACCTTCGCGGAGCACAGATACGCAGTATTTT | CASSPSRSTDTQYF
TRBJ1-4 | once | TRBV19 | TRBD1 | TGTGCCAGTAGTATAGCCCGGGACAGACGAAATGAAAAACTGTTTTTT | CASSIARDRRNEKLFF